This T cell receptor (beta chain) was sequenced for a study of T-cell reconstitution after alpha-beta-depleted transplantation in children. Study-level results: The authors attributed T-cell counts and diversity one year after transplant mostly to newly produced T cells. The origin of high day-60 TCRbeta diversity in some patients lay in surviving recipient T cells and thymic progenitors. Expanded graft clones, several hundred of them, were reportedly the source of alpha-beta T cells about two months after transplant.

Trimming left V 0 bases short and J 6 bases short, with 10 bases between. Germline V gene lookup returns CDR1 SGHRS and CDR2 YFSETQ. This CDR3 has 13 residues. This clonotype came up many times. Its antigen is as yet unknown. Unique molecular identifiers were built into the TCRbeta library. TCRdb redid the calling of the PCR reads with MiXCR, one entry per CDR3 protein. There are 200,000 to 300,000 distinct CDR3 sequences in the sample; roughly a quarter occur only once, and 4% to 6% lies in the top ten. This sample comprised PBMCs, mostly from graft donor cells, obtained 360 days after TCRalphabeta/CD19-depleted stem cell transplant. The gene calls are TRBV5-1 and TRBJ2-7; D unclear. The TCR originated in a female patient between 2 and 10 years old who had a stem cell transplant for congenital amegakaryocytic thrombocytopenia, so the T cells may come from the graft donor. The CDR3 protein is CASSLAQSSEQYF. The CDR3 DNA sequence: TGCGCCAGCAGCTTGGCACAGAGCTCCGAGCAGTACTTC.